This is a list of T cell receptor beta chains from one sample in a study of blood T cell repertoires in COVID-19. Data came from immunoSEQ multiplex PCR; TCRdb stores just in-frame clones and leaves some out. Among around 150,000 clones listed, roughly 88% were seen once. Sequencing input: PBMCs or T cells enriched from blood (not recorded which). The receptors were sampled from a woman in her sixties who had recovered from COVID-19. Both conserved end residues are part of each CDR3. The order of the fields is V gene, D gene, J gene, clone size, CDR3 protein, CDR3 DNA. A D gene is named only where the DNA matches it firmly. Clone sizes are given selectively: once, few, many, or a class where the clone is expanded.

V gene: TRBV19
D gene: TRBD2
J gene: TRBJ2-1
clone size: .
CDR3 protein: CATRSGGTGLVSAEQFF
CDR3 DNA: TGTGCCACCCGATCGGGGGGAACAGGACTAGTCTCAGCCGAGCAGTTCTTC

V gene: TRBV7-2
D gene: .
J gene: TRBJ1-1
clone size: .
CDR3 protein: CASSRVGRQEAFF
CDR3 DNA: TGTGCCAGCAGCCGGGTCGGGAGGCAAGAAGCTTTCTTT

V gene: TRBV18
D gene: TRBD1
J gene: TRBJ1-1
clone size: .
CDR3 protein: CASSTTQGTEAFF
CDR3 DNA: TGTGCCAGCTCCACCACACAGGGGACTGAAGCTTTCTTT

V gene: TRBV18
D gene: TRBD1
J gene: TRBJ2-1
clone size: .
CDR3 protein: CASSPRLGQGKDEQFF
CDR3 DNA: TGTGCCAGCTCACCCAGGCTGGGACAGGGGAAAGATGAGCAGTTCTTC

V gene: TRBV9
D gene: .
J gene: TRBJ2-7
clone size: .
CDR3 protein: CASSVSALTYEQYF
CDR3 DNA: TGTGCCAGCAGCGTCAGTGCCCTCACCTACGAGCAGTACTTC

V gene: TRBV19
D gene: .
J gene: TRBJ1-1
clone size: .
CDR3 protein: CASSPKILVNTEAFF
CDR3 DNA: TGTGCCAGTTCCCCCAAGATCTTAGTGAACACTGAAGCTTTCTTT

V gene: TRBV7-8
D gene: .
J gene: TRBJ2-7
clone size: few
CDR3 protein: CASSLYPGRISYEQYF
CDR3 DNA: TGTGCCAGCAGCTTATATCCAGGCCGCATCTCCTACGAGCAGTACTTC

V gene: TRBV28
D gene: .
J gene: TRBJ2-5
clone size: once
CDR3 protein: CASSLPDSRTQYF
CDR3 DNA: TGTGCCAGCAGTTTACCGGACAGCCGGACCCAGTACTTC

V gene: TRBV19
D gene: TRBD2
J gene: TRBJ2-3
clone size: .
CDR3 protein: CASTGTSGSTDTQYF
CDR3 DNA: TGTGCCAGTACCGGGACTAGCGGATCCACAGATACGCAGTATTTT

V gene: TRBV7-9
D gene: TRBD2
J gene: TRBJ2-6
clone size: .
CDR3 protein: CASGGSGTSGSGANVLTF
CDR3 DNA: TGTGCCAGCGGCGGCTCGGGGACTAGCGGGTCTGGGGCCAACGTCCTGACTTTC

V gene: TRBV11-2
D gene: .
J gene: TRBJ2-2
clone size: .
CDR3 protein: CASSFGLKTGELFF
CDR3 DNA: TGTGCCAGCAGCTTTGGACTCAAAACCGGGGAGCTGTTTTTT

V gene: TRBV7-3
D gene: TRBD1
J gene: TRBJ2-2
clone size: .
CDR3 protein: CASSRGTGETGELFF
CDR3 DNA: TGTGCCAGCAGCCGAGGGACAGGAGAAACCGGGGAGCTGTTTTTT